Below, 7 T cell receptor beta chains from the same sample are listed, as sequenced in a study of T cells in Graves' hyperthyroidism and ophthalmopathy. The TCR beta CDR3 regions underwent amplification using RNA transcripts as the source. With the HTBI primer set, the TCR CDR3 went through a first round of RT-PCR. From the multiplex PCR reads, TCRdb called clonotypes with MiXCR, one entry per CDR3 protein. The table lists around 450,000 distinct CDR3 sequences, about an eighth of them singletons, with more than 4.5% in the top ten. The source material was blood. Receptors originate from a woman between 18 and 29 years old with Graves' hyperthyroidism.

This clonotype was observed at least ten times. The V and J genes are TRBV20-1 and TRBJ2-5; 10 nucleotides line up with TRBD2. The CDR3 runs to 14 residues. Trimming at V came to 4 bases and at J to 4 bases, leaving 6 bases not matched to a gene. Per germline, CDR1 DFQATT and CDR2 SNEGSKA (reference sequence). The CDR3 spells CSAILAGGLETQYF. CDR3 nucleotide sequence: TGCAGTGCTATATTAGCGGGAGGTCTAGAGACCCAGTACTTC.

CDR3 DNA: TGTGCCAGCAGCTTAGCAACAGGGCTGGACTCACCCCTCCACTTT. Translation gives CASSLATGLDSPLHF. This chain links TRBV7-2 with TRBJ1-6, with D perhaps matching TRBD1 (6 bases). Between the trimmed V and J ends, which lost 0 bases and 10 bases, there was a span of 13 bases. The CDR3 is made up of 15 amino acids. Looked up from germline, CDR1 is SGHTA and CDR2 is FQGNSA.

This clonotype was counted a few times. A junction boundary mismatches the germline segment, possibly from a read error. The rearrangement joins TRBV6-2 or TRBV6-3 to TRBJ1-6, with a weak D call TRBD1 (6 bases). The CDR3 runs 17 residues. Germline V gene lookup returns CDR1 MNHEY and CDR2 SVGEGT. CDR3 region: CASSYLNREGFNSPLHF. The CDR3 DNA follows: TGCGCCAGCAGTTACCTGAACAGGGAAGGTTTTAATTCACCCCTCCACTTT.

This clonotype turned up a few times. The V call is TRBV11-2, the J call TRBJ2-3; TRBD1 matches at 8 bases. Germline V CDR1 and CDR2: SGHAT, FQNNGV. This CDR3 region has 15 residues. With 5 bases clipped from V and 3 bases from J, the junction kept 7 bases outside the gene matches. In DNA form, the CDR3 reads TGTGCCAGCAGCCGGACAGGGAAGGGGACAGATACGCAGTATTTT. It yields the protein CASSRTGKGTDTQYF.

This chain joins TRBV6-1 and TRBJ1-5; D is uncertain. The V end lost 5 bases, the J end lost 3 bases, and 17 bases lay between the germline ends. The CDR3 is 16 amino acids. CDR1 MNHNS and CDR2 SASEGT come from the germline V gene. The CDR3 region is CASSNMGLRNNQPQHF. In DNA form, the CDR3 reads TGTGCCAGCAGTAATATGGGGTTACGTAACAATCAGCCCCAGCATTTT.

Ten or more counts support this clonotype. V and J are TRBV20-1 and TRBJ2-7; 8 nucleotides match TRBD2. Trimming removed 3 bases from V and 0 bases from J; junction bases left unmatched: 4. In germline, CDR1 is DFQATT, CDR2 SNEGSKA (reference sequence). CDR3 length equals 14 residues. CDR3 sequence reads: CSASGSGSSYEQYF. CDR3 DNA sequence: TGCAGTGCTAGTGGAAGCGGGAGCTCCTACGAGCAGTACTTC.

This clonotype has at least ten counts. The chain is built from TRBV10-2 and TRBJ1-1; D is ambiguous. V lost 6 bases, J lost 4 bases, and 6 bases lay in between. The CDR3 extends over 11 amino acids. Germline V gene lookup returns CDR1 WSHSY and CDR2 SAAADI. CDR3 sequence (DNA): TGCGCCAGCAGAGTAGGCACTGAAGCTTTCTTT. Its translation is CASRVGTEAFF.